These 29 T cell receptor beta chains originate from one sample sequenced in a study of PD-L1 blockade in urothelial cancer. The table came from immunoSEQ multiplex PCR; TCRdb's copy has only in-frame clones and leaves some out. This table has around 100,000 clones, approximately 90% appearing once. The time point was: peripheral blood 6 weeks after treatment start. The material was PBMCs, obtained around atezolizumab (anti-PD-L1) treatment. Every receptor here comes from a man between 60 and 75 years old with urothelial cancer.

The V call is TRBV5-5, the J call TRBJ2-7, with D maybe TRBD2 (6 bases). V was trimmed by 4 bases and J by 0 bases, leaving 14 bases between them. This CDR3 has 15 amino acids. Germline V lookup: CDR1 SGHKS, CDR2 YYEKEE (reference sequence). The CDR3 spells CASSHHLGGSYEQYF. The DNA for the CDR3 is TGTGCCAGCAGCCACCACCTGGGGGGCTCCTACGAGCAGTACTTC.

This clone showed up just a few times. As DNA, the CDR3 is TGTGCCAGCAGCTTAGCTGGGGGCCCCGCAGATACGCAGTATTTT. This gives the protein CASSLAGGPADTQYF. The chain combines TRBV7-2 with TRBJ2-3, with D possibly TRBD1 on 6 matching bases. V shed 0 bases and J shed 4 bases, with 11 bases lying between them. This CDR3 is 15 amino acids long. Per the germline V gene, CDR1 is SGHTA and CDR2 is FQGNSA.

The rearrangement uses TRBV7-9 and TRBJ2-3; 8 nucleotides line up with TRBD1. The V gene end was trimmed by 1 base and the J gene end by 5 bases; junction bases not matched to a gene: 2. The CDR3 loop spans 14 amino acids. Germline V gene lookup returns CDR1 SEHNR and CDR2 FQNEAQ (reference sequence). The CDR3 region is CASSLEGQGDTQYF. CDR3 in DNA: TGTGCCAGCAGCTTAGAAGGACAGGGAGATACGCAGTATTTT.

This chain links TRBV30 with TRBJ1-5, with unresolved D. V lost 4 bases, J lost 9 bases, and 19 bases lay in between. Germline values: CDR1 GTSNPN, CDR2 SVGIG (reference sequence). The CDR3 extends over 14 amino acids. DNA of the CDR3: TGTGCCTGGAATCTTGGTCATAGGCGGGGGCCCCAGCATTTT. Amino acids: CAWNLGHRRGPQHF.

This chain connects TRBV2 to TRBJ2-5, with D perhaps matching TRBD2 (7 bases). The CDR3 runs 15 residues. The ends were cut back, 8 bases at V and 4 bases at J, with 20 bases in the middle. The germline V gene has CDR1 SNHLY and CDR2 FYNNEI. This CDR3 reads CASGSRGGRSETQYF. CDR3 nucleotides: TGTGCCAGCGGCTCGAGGGGGGGGCGTTCAGAGACCCAGTACTTC.

This rearrangement joins TRBV9 to TRBJ2-7; 10 bases agree with TRBD1. CDR3 length: 15 amino acids. Trimming removed 2 bases from V and 9 bases from J; junction bases left unmatched: 11. Germline CDR1 and CDR2: SGDLS and YYNGEE. CDR3: CASSVHDRGRFRQYF. CDR3 DNA: TGTGCCAGCAGCGTCCATGACAGGGGGCGGTTCCGGCAGTACTTC.

A few counts support this clone. This chain links TRBV5-1 with TRBJ1-2; D gene unclear. The CDR3 contains 15 residues. CDR1 is SGHRS, CDR2 YFSETQ, per germline. The V end was cut by 0 bases, the J end by 8 bases, with 17 bases between. As DNA, the CDR3 is TGCGCCAGCAGCTTGGTTCAGCCTCTTGAGGAAGGCTACACCTTC. Translation gives CASSLVQPLEEGYTF.

The chain links TRBV28 to TRBJ1-4; D may be TRBD1 (5 bases). Germline CDR1 is MDHEN and CDR2 is SYDVKM. The CDR3 sequence is 16 residues long. The V end lost 5 bases, the J end lost 8 bases, and 21 bases lay between the germline ends. CDR3 in DNA: TGTGCCAGCAGTGCGGAAACAGGTGCCGGAGGGGAAAAACTGTTTTTT. It is translated as CASSAETGAGGEKLFF. Looking up the rest from reference TRBV28 and TRBJ1-4 gives the full variable domain: DVKVTQSSRYLVKRTGEKVFLECVQDMDHENMFWYRQDPGLGLRLIYFSYDVKMKEKGDIPEGYSVSREKKERFSLILESASTNQTSMYLCASSAETGAGGEKLFFGSGTQLSVL.

In this sample, this clone turned up once. The chain carries TRBV15 and TRBJ1-3, with TRBD1 identical over 7 bases. Trimming removed 4 bases from V and 0 bases from J; junction bases left unmatched: 9. Germline loops: CDR1 LNHNV, CDR2 YYDKDF (reference sequence). The CDR3 has 17 amino acids. Written as DNA, the CDR3 is TGTGCCACCAGCAAAGAGGGACAGACGAGCTCTGGAAACACCATATATTTT. Amino acids: CATSKEGQTSSGNTIYF.

This clone was seen just once. The rearrangement joins TRBV6-1 to TRBJ1-1; D is unclear. V was clipped by 6 bases and J by 1 base, with 9 bases between them. CDR3 length: 13 amino acids. Germline V lookup: CDR1 MNHNS, CDR2 SASEGT. The CDR3 sequence: CASRLERNTEAFF. CDR3 bases: TGTGCCAGCAGACTAGAGCGGAACACTGAAGCTTTCTTT.

This clone was observed a single time. V and J are TRBV7-2 and TRBJ2-7; 8 bases are shared with TRBD2. In germline, CDR1 is SGHTA, CDR2 FQGNSA. This CDR3 has 14 amino acids. V shed 2 bases and J 5 bases; nucleotides not matched to a gene: 5. The CDR3 reads CASSLKRESNEQYF. The DNA for the CDR3 is TGTGCCAGCAGCTTAAAGCGGGAGTCCAACGAGCAGTACTTC.

The chain has TRBV28 and TRBJ2-7; D perhaps matches TRBD2 (5 bases). The CDR3 has 14 residues. CDR1 MDHEN and CDR2 SYDVKM come from the germline V gene. Trimming took off 2 bases at V and 5 bases at J, with 13 bases between the two ends. The CDR3 protein is CASSLRGLGNEQYF. CDR3 coding DNA: TGTGCCAGCAGTTTAAGAGGGTTAGGTAACGAGCAGTACTTC.

In the case of this clone: The junction departs from the called germline gene at one end, perhaps through a read error. The CDR3 spells CASSLDSGDTIYF. As DNA, the CDR3 is TGTGCCAGCAGCTTAGACTCTGGAGACACCATATATTTT. The chain recombines TRBV7-6 with TRBJ1-3; D unresolved. The CDR3 is 13 amino acids. Looked up from germline, CDR1 is SGHVS and CDR2 is FNYEAQ.

The chain links TRBV30 to TRBJ1-2; possibly TRBD1 for D (6 bases). The V end lost 0 bases, the J end lost 4 bases, and 9 bases lay between the germline ends. CDR1 is GTSNPN and CDR2 is SVGIG in the germline V gene (reference sequence). This CDR3 contains 13 residues. CDR3 sequence: CAWSVRGGYGYTF. For the CDR3, the DNA is TGTGCCTGGAGTGTTAGAGGGGGCTATGGCTACACCTTC.

J is TRBJ1-2 and V is TRBV4-3; D may be TRBD1 (5 bases). The CDR3 sequence is 16 residues long. Trimming took 0 bases from V and 2 from J, leaving 13 bases between them. CDR1 and CDR2 from the germline V gene are LGHNA and YSLEER. The CDR3 protein is CASSQDRRGANYGYTF. CDR3 nucleotide sequence: TGCGCCAGCAGCCAAGATAGAAGGGGCGCCAACTATGGCTACACCTTC.

The gene calls are TRBV5-1 and TRBJ2-3, with 9 bases that match TRBD1. The CDR3 is made up of 15 amino acids. Trimming removed 0 bases from V and 5 bases from J; junction bases left unmatched: 4. The germline gives CDR1 SGHRS, CDR2 YFSETQ. CDR3 DNA: TGCGCCAGCAGCTTGGTGGGACAGGGAAGAGATACGCAGTATTTT. The encoded protein is CASSLVGQGRDTQYF. The full variable domain, with the rest looked up from reference TRBV5-1 and TRBJ2-3, is KAGVTQTPRYLIKTRGQQVTLSCSPISGHRSVSWYQQTPGQGLQFLFEYFSETQRNKGNFPGRFSGRQFSNSRSEMNVSTLELGDSALYLCASSLVGQGRDTQYFGPGTRLTVL.

The rearrangement links TRBV27 to TRBJ2-2; no clear D. The V end was cut by 6 bases, the J end by 7 bases, with 15 bases between. The germline CDR1 and CDR2 sequences are MNHEY and SMNVEV (reference sequence). The CDR3 covers 14 residues. Here the CDR3 DNA reads TGTGCCAGCAGGACTCACACCGACGGCGGGGAGCTGTTTTTT. Translated: CASRTHTDGGELFF.

The rearrangement uses TRBV9 and TRBJ2-2, with TRBD2 matching 9 bases. CDR1 is SGDLS, CDR2 YYNGEE, per germline. V lost 6 bases and J lost 1; bases outside the gene matches: 4. The CDR3 runs 15 residues. The CDR3 loop is CASTMTSGNTGELFF. CDR3 in DNA: TGTGCCAGCACCATGACTAGCGGGAACACCGGGGAGCTGTTTTTT.

In the case of this clone: Other DNA sequences in the sample encode the same CDR3. The CDR3 DNA is TGTGCCAGCAGCGTAGCTGGTCTAGCGTTAAACATTCAGTACTTC. Amino acid sequence: CASSVAGLALNIQYF. The chain joins TRBV9 to TRBJ2-4; a possible D gene is TRBD2 (6 bases). V was clipped by 0 bases and J by 6 bases, with 13 bases between them. Germline V gene data show CDR1 as SGDLS and CDR2 as YYNGEE. CDR3 size: 15 residues.

The V and J genes are TRBV7-2 and TRBJ2-1; TRBD1 matches 10 bases. The CDR3 has 17 residues. Per the germline V gene, CDR1 is SGHTA and CDR2 is FQGNSA. J was trimmed by 15 bases and V by 2 bases; bases with no gene match: 19. The CDR3 loop is CASSLRVGWTGGGNLFF. The CDR3 DNA reads as TGTGCCAGCAGCTTAAGGGTTGGGTGGACAGGGGGAGGGAATCTGTTCTTC.

The V call is TRBV6-1, the J call TRBJ2-7; 11 bases match TRBD2. CDR1 is MNHNS, CDR2 SASEGT, per germline. The V gene end was trimmed by 7 bases and the J gene end by 2 bases; junction bases not matched to a gene: 7. The CDR3 is 15 residues long. CDR3 in DNA: TGTGCCAGCATCGGAATAGCGGGAGGGCCCTACGAGCAGTACTTC. It specifies CASIGIAGGPYEQYF.

The chain combines TRBV12-5 with TRBJ2-5, with D possibly matching TRBD1 (5 bases). This CDR3 has 12 residues. V lost 6 bases to trimming and J lost 5 bases, with 10 bases between them. From germline, CDR1 is LGHNT and CDR2 FRNRAP. The CDR3 spells CASGKGYETQYF. The CDR3 nucleotides are TGTGCTAGTGGGAAGGGGTACGAGACCCAGTACTTC.

The chain is built from TRBV6-1 and TRBJ2-6, with 7 nucleotides matching TRBD1. Germline CDR1 and CDR2: MNHNS and SASEGT. The junction had 0 bases not matched to a gene; V was cut back by 2 bases and J by 2 bases. This CDR3 comprises 15 residues. The CDR3 here is CASSETGAGANVLTF. CDR3 sequence (DNA): TGTGCCAGCAGTGAAACAGGGGCTGGGGCCAACGTCCTGACTTTC.

The rearrangement joins TRBV4-3 to TRBJ2-2; 7 bases fit TRBD2. The trim removed 2 bases at V and 7 bases at J, leaving 10 bases unmatched. CDR1 and CDR2 (germline): LGHNA, YSLEER. CDR3 length equals 16 residues. This CDR3 reads CASSQIRGSPSGELFF. As DNA, the CDR3 is TGCGCCAGCAGCCAAATCCGCGGGAGTCCTAGCGGGGAGCTGTTTTTT.

The rearrangement joins TRBV5-5 to TRBJ2-5; no clear D. Germline values: CDR1 SGHKS, CDR2 YYEKEE (reference sequence). The V gene lost 2 bases and the J gene lost 2 bases, with 10 bases spanning the gap. This CDR3 has 14 residues. In nucleotides, the CDR3 is TGTGCCAGCAGCTTATACGGCGGACAAGAGACCCAGTACTTC. This gives the protein CASSLYGGQETQYF.

The J gene is TRBJ2-1, the V gene TRBV5-6; tentative D call: TRBD2 (7 bases). This CDR3 region has 15 residues. Germline lookup yields CDR1 SGHDT and CDR2 YYEEEE. Trimming took off 4 bases at V and 2 bases at J, with 13 bases between the two ends. The CDR3 DNA sequence: TGTGCCAGCAGCCTGAGGGGGGGCGCCTACAATGAGCAGTTCTTC. As protein: CASSLRGGAYNEQFF.

The chain joins TRBV11-2 to TRBJ1-2; 9 positions match TRBD1. Germline V gene lookup returns CDR1 SGHAT and CDR2 FQNNGV. The CDR3 runs 18 residues. Trimming at V came to 0 bases and at J to 8 bases, leaving 16 bases not matched to a gene. The CDR3 protein is CASSLDPGVGQGRWGYTF. CDR3 nucleotide sequence: TGTGCCAGCAGCTTAGATCCAGGCGTGGGACAGGGTCGATGGGGCTACACCTTC.

This chain uses TRBV7-9 with TRBJ2-5, with D maybe TRBD1 (6 bases). V lost 7 bases and J lost 5, with 23 bases in between. CDR1 is SEHNR and CDR2 is FQNEAQ in the germline V gene (reference sequence). There are 16 residues in the CDR3. The DNA for the CDR3 is TGTGCCAGCACCTTGTCGGTCAGGGGCGAGGGGGAGACCCAGTACTTC. Translated: CASTLSVRGEGETQYF.

This chain connects TRBV28 to TRBJ1-3; no clear D. V was trimmed by 0 bases and J by 0 bases, leaving 9 bases between them. Germline assignment: CDR1 MDHEN and CDR2 SYDVKM. This CDR3 contains 16 residues. This CDR3 is CASSLWGERSGNTIYF. The CDR3 nucleotides read TGTGCCAGCAGTTTATGGGGAGAGCGCTCTGGAAACACCATATATTTT.